This T cell receptor beta chain originates from a study of cytomegalovirus exposure and HLA in healthy donors. Study conclusions and caveats: 15,000 to 20,000 TCR beta sequences were associated with HLA alleles at 0.05 false discovery rate in a later analysis. Investigators reported approximately 170 TCR beta chains as tied to cytomegalovirus. Presence/absence comparisons presumed near-even sequencing depth among donors. In a later analysis, TCR association rates varied by HLA locus: DRB1 most, HLA-C fewest.

V lost 0 bases and J lost 4; bases outside the gene matches: 2. Looked up from germline, CDR1 is SGDLS and CDR2 is YYNGEE. The CDR3 consists of 15 residues. The PCR had 60 Vbeta and 13 Jbeta primers. The method was immunoSEQ multiplex PCR; TCRdb's version includes in-frame clones alone and lacks a portion of them. The profile shows fewer than 120,000 clones, 76% of them singletons. On this clone: Its cognate antigen is unknown.

The sample consisted of PBMCs. This receptor was obtained from a man under 40 in good health and CMV-seropositive. This rearrangement joins TRBV9 to TRBJ2-2; 8 bases are shared with TRBD2. CDR3 nucleotide sequence: TGTGCCAGCAGCGTAGCGGGGGGGTCCACCGGGGAGCTGTTTTTT. This encodes CASSVAGGSTGELFF. Full variable domain (missing parts from reference TRBV9 and TRBJ2-2): DSGVTQTPKHLITATGQRVTLRCSPRSGDLSVYWYQQSLDQGLQFLIQYYNGEERAKGNILERFSAQQFPDLHSELNLSSLELGDSALYFCASSVAGGSTGELFFGEGSRLTVL.